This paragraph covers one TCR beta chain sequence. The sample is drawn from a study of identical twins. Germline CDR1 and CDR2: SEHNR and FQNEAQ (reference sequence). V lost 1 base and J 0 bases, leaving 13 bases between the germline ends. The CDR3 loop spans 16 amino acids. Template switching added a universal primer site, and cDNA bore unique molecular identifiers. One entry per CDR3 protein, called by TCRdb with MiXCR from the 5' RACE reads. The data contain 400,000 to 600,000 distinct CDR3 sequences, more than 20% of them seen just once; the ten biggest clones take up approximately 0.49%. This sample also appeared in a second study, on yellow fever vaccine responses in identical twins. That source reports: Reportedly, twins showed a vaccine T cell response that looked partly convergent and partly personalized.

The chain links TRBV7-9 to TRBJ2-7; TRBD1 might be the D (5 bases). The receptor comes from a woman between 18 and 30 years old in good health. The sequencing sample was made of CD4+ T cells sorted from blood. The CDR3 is CASSLGGRASSYEQYV. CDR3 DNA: TGTGCCAGCAGCTTAGGGGGCAGGGCCAGCTCCTACGAGCAGTACGTC.